Below, one TCR beta chain is given with its context. What it recognizes is unknown. CDR3 length: 12 residues. Germline CDR1 and CDR2: SGHNT and YENEEA. The V and J ends lost 9 bases and 1 base respectively, with 9 bases between them. These data originate in a study of shared clonotypes between healthy human individuals. Findings and caveats of the study: Limited genetic and exposure-history diversity came from having few donors. It was observed that approximately 5% of naive CD4 clonotypes were shared across several donors.

The repertoire was sequenced with immunoSEQ multiplex PCR; TCRdb's copy has only in-frame clones and lacks some. Here the sample spans about 2.3 million clones, 85% to 95% being singletons. The sample consisted of naive CD4+ T cells from PBMCs. Sample subset: CD45RA+ positively selected. This chain connects TRBV11-3 to TRBJ1-1, with a weak D call TRBD1 (5 bases). The clonotype comes from a man aged 18 to 29 in good health. Some clones in this sample may be carry-over from other donors' samples. DNA of the CDR3: TGTGCCAGGGGGCCGGGGAACACTGAAGCTTTCTTT. Residues: CARGPGNTEAFF.